Each of the 24 T cell receptor beta chains below was sequenced from the same sample in a study of CD8 T cells in ankylosing spondylitis. TCRdb itself ran the 5' RACE reads through MiXCR, one entry per CDR3 protein. The sample yields about 150,000 distinct CDR3 sequences, around 42% seen once. The sample comprised synovial fluid, either unsorted or a sorted T cell fraction (not recorded which). The receptor set was obtained from a male donor with ankylosing spondylitis.

The rearrangement joins TRBV4-2 to TRBJ2-3; D is unresolved. CDR1 is LGHNA and CDR2 is YNFKEQ in the germline V gene. The V end was cut by 1 base, the J end by 6 bases, with 14 bases between. The CDR3 is 15 amino acids. The chain's CDR3 is CASSQVSGHVDTQYF. The DNA of the CDR3 is TGTGCCAGCAGCCAAGTATCGGGCCACGTGGATACGCAGTATTTT.

This clonotype has just a few counts. The chain recombines TRBV5-6 with TRBJ2-7; D may be TRBD1 (6 bases). Germline V gene data show CDR1 as SGHDT and CDR2 as YYEEEE. This CDR3 spans 14 amino acids. The V end was cut by 3 bases, the J end by 2 bases, with 12 bases between. The CDR3 protein is CASSSAQGAYEQYF. Written as DNA, the CDR3 is TGTGCCAGCAGCTCTGCACAGGGCGCCTACGAGCAGTACTTC. Drawing the rest from reference TRBV5-6 and TRBJ2-7, the complete variable domain is DAGVTQSPTHLIKTRGQQVTLRCSPKSGHDTVSWYQQALGQGPQFIFQYYEEEERQRGNFPDRFSGHQFPNYSSELNVNALLLGDSALYLCASSSAQGAYEQYFGPGTRLTVT.

This clonotype was seen more than once but under ten times. The chain couples TRBV20-1 to TRBJ2-5; TRBD1 matches 7 bases. CDR3 size: 16 residues. Germline CDR1 and CDR2: DFQATT and SNEGSKA (reference sequence). The ends lost 3 bases at V and 5 bases at J; junction bases unmatched: 15. CDR3 nucleotide sequence: TGCAGTGCTAGGGCGGAGTCAGGGGGTGAGAGGGAGACCCAGTACTTC. Its protein is CSARAESGGERETQYF.

This clonotype turned up a few times. V usage is TRBV6-5 and J usage is TRBJ2-3; D gene unclear. Looked up from germline, CDR1 is MNHEY and CDR2 is SVGAGI. The CDR3 extends over 15 amino acids. Trimming removed 2 bases at V and 0 bases at J, with 9 bases between. DNA for the CDR3: TGTGCCAGCAGTTACCGCGGAACTAGCACAGATACGCAGTATTTT. Translated: CASSYRGTSTDTQYF.

The chain recombines TRBV6-2 or TRBV6-3 with TRBJ2-1; possible D gene TRBD1, 5 bases. Germline assignment: CDR1 MNHEY and CDR2 SVGEGT. Trimming cost V 6 bases and J 10 bases, with 22 bases left between them. This CDR3 comprises 15 residues. The CDR3 nucleotides read TGTGCCAGCAGCCCCCTCCCGCCAACCAGGGAAGAGCAGTTCTTC. Amino acids: CASSPLPPTREEQFF.

The genes are TRBV13 and TRBJ2-1; D is unresolved. Trimming removed 4 bases at V and 7 bases at J, with 14 bases between. Germline CDR1 and CDR2: PRHDT and FYEKMQ (reference sequence). The CDR3 extends over 14 amino acids. Here the CDR3 reads CASSSPPEKNEQFF. The CDR3 nucleotides are TGTGCCAGCAGCTCCCCCCCGGAGAAAAATGAGCAGTTCTTC.

This clonotype was counted between two and nine times. V usage is TRBV7-9 and J usage is TRBJ2-3; 8 nucleotides align to TRBD1. CDR1 is SEHNR and CDR2 is FQNEAQ in the germline V gene (reference sequence). V was pared by 6 bases and J by 6 bases, with 5 bases of the junction left unmatched. The CDR3 runs to 13 residues. CDR3 in DNA: TGTGCCAGCAGTTTGACAGGGGCGGATACGCAGTATTTT. Its protein product is CASSLTGADTQYF.

This clonotype was counted a few times. The chain links TRBV7-6 to TRBJ1-1; D gene ambiguous. From germline, CDR1 is SGHVS and CDR2 FNYEAQ. V lost 0 bases to trimming and J lost 1 base, with 3 bases between them. This CDR3 has 13 residues. CDR3 in DNA: TGTGCCAGCAGCTTAGCGGAGAACACTGAAGCTTTCTTT. Its protein product is CASSLAENTEAFF.

This chain joins TRBV20-1 and TRBJ1-1; D possibly corresponds to TRBD1 (5 bases). V lost 6 bases, J lost 0 bases, and 14 bases lay in between. This CDR3 comprises 14 residues. Germline CDR1 reads DFQATT; CDR2 reads SNEGSKA (reference sequence). CDR3 amino acids: CSAPSEGMNTEAFF. CDR3 DNA: TGCAGTGCCCCAAGTGAGGGGATGAACACTGAAGCTTTCTTT.

V and J are TRBV24-1 and TRBJ2-3; TRBD1 is a possible D gene (5 bases). Germline CDR1 is KGHDR and CDR2 is SFDVKD. The CDR3 runs to 16 residues. The ends were cut back, 0 bases at V and 5 bases at J, with 14 bases in the middle. CDR3 sequence reads: CATSDLPRGIGDTQYF. CDR3 DNA: TGTGCCACCAGTGATTTGCCTAGGGGTATCGGAGATACGCAGTATTTT.

Here the CDR3 DNA reads TGTGCCAGCAGTGAATGGGGGACTAGCGGACTCTCCTACGAGCAGTACTTC. It codes for CASSEWGTSGLSYEQYF. The rearrangement links TRBV2 to TRBJ2-7, with 11 bases lining up with TRBD2. V lost 2 bases, J lost 0 bases, and 6 bases stayed unmatched. The CDR3 is 17 amino acids. Germline lookup yields CDR1 SNHLY and CDR2 FYNNEI.

The chain joins TRBV5-1 to TRBJ1-1; D is unclear. The CDR3 has 15 residues. The V gene's germline CDR1 is SGHRS and CDR2 YFSETQ. V was trimmed by 0 bases and J by 3 bases, leaving 12 bases between them. CDR3 DNA: TGCGCCAGCAGCTTGGTTTGGTGGGGATACACTGAAGCTTTCTTT. Residues: CASSLVWWGYTEAFF.

The chain is built from TRBV5-1 and TRBJ2-7; TRBD2 matches at 14 bases. CDR1 SGHRS and CDR2 YFSETQ come from the germline V gene. This CDR3 is 15 amino acids long. The V gene end was trimmed by 4 bases and the J gene end by 3 bases; junction bases not matched to a gene: 3. The CDR3, as DNA: TGCGCCAGCAGCGTTGGGACTAGCGGGGGCTACGAGCAGTACTTC. It specifies CASSVGTSGGYEQYF.

This clonotype was detected ten times or more. The chain employs TRBV14 and TRBJ2-1; 10 bases match TRBD2. The CDR3 runs 16 residues. Trimming at V came to 4 bases and at J to 6 bases, leaving 9 bases not matched to a gene. Germline V gives CDR1 SGHDN, CDR2 FVKESK. The CDR3 coding sequence is TGTGCCAGCAGCCTCGGGCTAGCGGGAGTGGGCAATGAGCAGTTCTTC. Amino acid sequence: CASSLGLAGVGNEQFF.

V usage is TRBV12-3 or TRBV12-4 and J usage is TRBJ2-1; D is uncertain. Trimming pared 3 bases from V and 8 bases from J, leaving 5 bases between. The CDR3 totals 11 residues. CDR3 coding DNA: TGTGCCAGCAGTTTTTCCGATGAGCAGTTCTTC. Amino acids: CASSFSDEQFF.

This clonotype turned up a few times. The chain links TRBV12-3 or TRBV12-4 to TRBJ2-7; 7 bases align to TRBD1. Trimming took 3 bases from V and 10 from J; bases not matched to a gene: 6. This CDR3 region has 12 residues. The CDR3 DNA reads TGTGCCAGCAGTTTTTCAGACAGGGATCAGTACTTC. This sequence encodes CASSFSDRDQYF.

The rearrangement links TRBV12-3 or TRBV12-4 to TRBJ2-7; possible D gene TRBD2, 5 bases. This CDR3 spans 16 amino acids. Trimming left V 2 bases short and J 2 bases short, with 16 bases between. CDR3 coding DNA: TGTGCCAGCAGTTTATCCCCTGCGGGTTTTGCCTACGAGCAGTACTTC. The encoded protein is CASSLSPAGFAYEQYF.

The chain joins TRBV12-3 or TRBV12-4 to TRBJ2-1; TRBD2 might be the D (5 bases). CDR3 length: 13 amino acids. V shed 5 bases and J shed 7 bases, with 12 bases lying between them. For the CDR3, the DNA is TGTGCCAGCAGTCCCACTAGGTTTAATGAGCAGTTCTTC. It encodes CASSPTRFNEQFF.

This chain connects TRBV10-3 to TRBJ1-3; D ambiguous. CDR3 size: 15 residues. The V gene lost 6 bases and the J gene lost 5 bases, with 17 bases spanning the gap. Germline V gives CDR1 ENHRY, CDR2 SYGVKD. As DNA, the CDR3 is TGTGCCATCAGCCGAGGACGCGCTTCGAGAAACACCATATATTTT. Its translation is CAISRGRASRNTIYF.

This sequence joins TRBV25-1 and TRBJ2-1; tentatively, D is TRBD2 (6 bases). The CDR3 sequence is 15 residues long. Between the trimmed V and J ends, which lost 3 bases and 15 bases, there was a span of 24 bases. The V gene's germline CDR1 is MGHDK and CDR2 SYGVNS. The CDR3 protein is CASSDPRGSVSPMFF. CDR3 bases: TGTGCCAGCAGTGATCCTCGGGGGAGCGTTTCCCCGATGTTCTTC.

This clonotype has at least ten counts. This sequence joins TRBV28 and TRBJ2-1; D gene ambiguous. Trimming cost V 1 base and J 2 bases, with 6 bases left between them. CDR1 and CDR2 (germline): MDHEN, SYDVKM. The CDR3 is 14 residues long. CDR3 DNA: TGTGCCAGCAGTTTATACAAGGCCTACAATGAGCAGTTCTTC. This translates into CASSLYKAYNEQFF.

This clonotype came up a few times. The gene calls are TRBV10-3 and TRBJ1-5, with TRBD1 as a possible D gene (6 bases). The V gene lost 6 bases and the J gene lost 3 bases, with 9 bases spanning the gap. This CDR3 is built from 13 residues. Germline V gene sequence: CDR1 ENHRY, CDR2 SYGVKD. The CDR3 loop reads CAIRNRVNQPQHF. CDR3 nucleotide sequence: TGTGCCATCAGGAACAGGGTCAATCAGCCCCAGCATTTT.

The CDR3 nucleotides read TGCGCCAGCAGCTTGAGGACAGGGATTGGTGAAAAACTGTTTTTT. Encoded protein: CASSLRTGIGEKLFF. V usage is TRBV5-1 and J usage is TRBJ1-4, with TRBD1 matching over 8 bases. The germline V gene encodes CDR1 SGHRS and CDR2 YFSETQ. V was clipped by 1 base and J by 7 bases; unmatched bases: 6. The CDR3 is 15 amino acids.

The rearrangement joins TRBV5-5 to TRBJ1-5; weak D call: TRBD1 (5 bases). Germline CDR1 is SGHKS and CDR2 is YYEKEE (reference sequence). V shed 1 base and J shed 3 bases, with 14 bases lying between them. This CDR3 comprises 16 residues. Here the CDR3 DNA reads TGTGCCAGCAGCTTGATAGGGGCCCTAATCAATCAGCCCCAGCATTTT. This codes for CASSLIGALINQPQHF.